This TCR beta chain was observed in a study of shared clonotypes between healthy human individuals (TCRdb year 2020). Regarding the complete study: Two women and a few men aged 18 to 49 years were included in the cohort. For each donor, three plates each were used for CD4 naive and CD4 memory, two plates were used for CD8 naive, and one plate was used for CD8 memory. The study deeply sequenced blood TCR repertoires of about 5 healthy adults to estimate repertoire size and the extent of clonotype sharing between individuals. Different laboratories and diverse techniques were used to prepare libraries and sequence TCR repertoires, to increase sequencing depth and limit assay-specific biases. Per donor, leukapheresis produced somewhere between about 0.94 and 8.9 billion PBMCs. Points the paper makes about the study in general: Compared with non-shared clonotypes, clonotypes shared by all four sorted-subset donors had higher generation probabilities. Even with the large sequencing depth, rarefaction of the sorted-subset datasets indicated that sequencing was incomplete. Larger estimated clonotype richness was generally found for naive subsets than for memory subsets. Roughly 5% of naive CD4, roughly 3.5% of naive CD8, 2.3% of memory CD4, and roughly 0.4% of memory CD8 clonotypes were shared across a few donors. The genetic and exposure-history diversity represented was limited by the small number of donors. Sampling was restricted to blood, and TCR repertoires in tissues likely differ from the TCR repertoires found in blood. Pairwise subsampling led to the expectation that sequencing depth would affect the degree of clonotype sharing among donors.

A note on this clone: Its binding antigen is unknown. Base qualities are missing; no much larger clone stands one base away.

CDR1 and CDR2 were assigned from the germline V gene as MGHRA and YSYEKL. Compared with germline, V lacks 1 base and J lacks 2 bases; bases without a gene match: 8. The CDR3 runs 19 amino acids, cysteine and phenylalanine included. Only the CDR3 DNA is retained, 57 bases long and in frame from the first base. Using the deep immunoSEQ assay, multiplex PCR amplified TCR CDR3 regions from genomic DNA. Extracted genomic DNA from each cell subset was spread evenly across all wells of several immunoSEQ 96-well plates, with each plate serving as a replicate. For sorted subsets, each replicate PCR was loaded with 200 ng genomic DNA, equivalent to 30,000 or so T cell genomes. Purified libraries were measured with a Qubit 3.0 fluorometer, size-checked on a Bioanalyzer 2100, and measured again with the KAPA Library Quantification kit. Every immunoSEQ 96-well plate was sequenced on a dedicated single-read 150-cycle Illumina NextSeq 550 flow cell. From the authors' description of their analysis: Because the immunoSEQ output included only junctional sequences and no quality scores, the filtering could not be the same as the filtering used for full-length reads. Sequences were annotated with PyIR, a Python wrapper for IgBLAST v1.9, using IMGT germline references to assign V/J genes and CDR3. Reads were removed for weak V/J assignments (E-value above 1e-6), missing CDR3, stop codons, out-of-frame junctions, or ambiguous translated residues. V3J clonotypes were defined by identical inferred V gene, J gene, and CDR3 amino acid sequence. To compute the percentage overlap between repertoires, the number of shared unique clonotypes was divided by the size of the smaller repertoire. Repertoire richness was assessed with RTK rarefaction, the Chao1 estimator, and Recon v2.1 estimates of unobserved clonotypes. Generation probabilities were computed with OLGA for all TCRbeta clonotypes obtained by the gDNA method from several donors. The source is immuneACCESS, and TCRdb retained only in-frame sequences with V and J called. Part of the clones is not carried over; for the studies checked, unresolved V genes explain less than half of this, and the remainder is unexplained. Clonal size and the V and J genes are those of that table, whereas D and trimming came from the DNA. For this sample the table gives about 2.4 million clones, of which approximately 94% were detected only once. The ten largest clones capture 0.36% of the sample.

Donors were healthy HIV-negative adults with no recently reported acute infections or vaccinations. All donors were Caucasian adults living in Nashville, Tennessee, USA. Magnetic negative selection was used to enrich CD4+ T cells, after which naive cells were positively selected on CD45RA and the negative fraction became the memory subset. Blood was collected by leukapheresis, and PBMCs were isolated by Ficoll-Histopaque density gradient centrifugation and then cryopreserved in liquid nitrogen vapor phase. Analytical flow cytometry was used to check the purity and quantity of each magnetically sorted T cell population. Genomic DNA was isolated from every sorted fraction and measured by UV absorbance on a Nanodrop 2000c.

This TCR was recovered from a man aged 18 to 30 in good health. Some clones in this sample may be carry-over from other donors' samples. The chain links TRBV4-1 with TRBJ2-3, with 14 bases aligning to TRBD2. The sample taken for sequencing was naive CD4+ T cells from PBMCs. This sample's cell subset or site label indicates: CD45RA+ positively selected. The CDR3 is CASSQGNGGLAGATDTQYF. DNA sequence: TGCGCCAGCAGCCAAGGAAATGGGGGACTAGCGGGGGCCACAGATACGCAGTATTTT.